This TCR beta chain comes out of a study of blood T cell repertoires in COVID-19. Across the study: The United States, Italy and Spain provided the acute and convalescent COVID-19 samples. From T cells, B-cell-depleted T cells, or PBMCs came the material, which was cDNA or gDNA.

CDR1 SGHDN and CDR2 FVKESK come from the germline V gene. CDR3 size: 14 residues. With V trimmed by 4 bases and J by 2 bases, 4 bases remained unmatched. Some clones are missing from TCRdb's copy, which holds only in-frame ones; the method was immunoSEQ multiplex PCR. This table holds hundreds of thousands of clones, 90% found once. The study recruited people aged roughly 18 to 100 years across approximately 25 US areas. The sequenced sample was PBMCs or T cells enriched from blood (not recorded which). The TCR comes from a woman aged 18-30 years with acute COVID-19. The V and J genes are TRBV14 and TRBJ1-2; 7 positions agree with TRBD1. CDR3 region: CASSPLDRNYGYTF. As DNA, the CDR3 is TGTGCCAGCAGCCCCCTGGACAGGAACTATGGCTACACCTTC.